Below are 3 T cell receptor beta chains sequenced from a single sample in a study of blood T cell repertoires in COVID-19. Sequencing used immunoSEQ multiplex PCR; TCRdb keeps in-frame clones, though not all of them. The table shows around 230,000 clones, with 65% to 90% occurring only once. Sequencing was performed on peripheral blood. Receptor source: a man aged 40-49 years who had recovered from COVID-19.

This chain links TRBV30 with TRBJ1-5; a possible D gene is TRBD1 (5 bases). CDR3 length: 16 amino acids. V lost 3 bases to trimming and J lost 3 bases, with 18 bases between them. Germline V gives CDR1 GTSNPN, CDR2 SVGIG (reference sequence). The CDR3 loop is CAWRTPERGNNQPQHF. The CDR3 nucleotides read TGTGCCTGGAGGACCCCCGAGCGGGGCAACAATCAGCCCCAGCATTTT.

This clone turned up a few times. Other DNA sequences within the sample encode an identical CDR3. V gene TRBV30 combines with J gene TRBJ2-5; 8 bases line up with TRBD2. The CDR3 loop spans 13 amino acids. V shed 5 bases and J 1 base; nucleotides not matched to a gene: 3. CDR1 and CDR2 (germline): GTSNPN, SVGIG (reference sequence). The CDR3 here is CAWAGGLQETQYF. The CDR3 region has the DNA TGTGCCTGGGCGGGGGGCCTCCAAGAGACCCAGTACTTC.

V gene TRBV15 combines with J gene TRBJ2-7; 7 bases match TRBD1. This CDR3 has 14 amino acids. Trimming cost V 0 bases and J 3 bases; bases outside gene matches: 2. Germline-derived CDR1 and CDR2 are LNHNV and YYDKDF (reference sequence). The CDR3 DNA sequence: TGTGCCACCAGCAGAGATAGACAGGGCTACGAGCAGTACTTC. The encoded protein is CATSRDRQGYEQYF.